One and the same sample provided the 22 T cell receptor beta chains below, sequenced in a study of cytomegalovirus exposure and HLA in healthy donors (dated by TCRdb to about 2017). The library came from the immunoSEQ multiplex PCR assay. For the multiplex PCR, a mixture combining 60 forward primers for TCR Vbeta segments and 13 reverse primers for TCR Jbeta segments was used. Not all clones reach the TCRdb copy of this immuneACCESS table, which keeps in-frame sequences only. Checked studies attribute under half of the gap to unresolved V genes and leave the rest unexplained. The sample table records 180,000 or so clones; roughly 9.4% of these occur just once. Jointly, the top ten make up 1% to 1.5% of the sample. Material: PBMCs. These receptors all stem from a woman aged 25 to 45 in good health and CMV-seropositive.

This clone was detected a few times. V usage is TRBV5-1 and J usage is TRBJ1-5, with D perhaps matching TRBD1 (5 bases). V lost 0 bases and J lost 5, with 9 bases in between. The V gene's germline CDR1 is SGHRS and CDR2 YFSETQ. This CDR3 contains 14 residues. For the CDR3, the DNA is TGCGCCAGCAGCTTGGGACAGCCACATCAGCCCCAGCATTTT. The encoded protein is CASSLGQPHQPQHF.

The chain joins TRBV10-3 to TRBJ1-1; no clear D. The CDR3 runs 12 residues. CDR1 is ENHRY and CDR2 is SYGVKD in the germline V gene. The V gene lost 0 bases and the J gene lost 11 bases, with 10 bases spanning the gap. CDR3: CAISESGREAFF. In nucleotides, the CDR3 is TGTGCCATCAGTGAGTCAGGACGGGAGGCTTTCTTT.

The V gene is TRBV7-9, the J gene TRBJ1-5, with D unresolved. Trimming shortened V by 2 bases and J by 6 bases, and 5 bases separated the two germline ends. Per germline, CDR1 SEHNR and CDR2 FQNEAQ (reference sequence). The CDR3 totals 12 residues. CDR3 nucleotides: TGTGCCAGCAGCTTATCATCTCAGCCCCAGCATTTT. As protein: CASSLSSQPQHF.

With regard to this clone: The sample holds other DNA sequences that translate to the same CDR3. The CDR3 region has the DNA TGTGCCAGCAGCTTCGGCCTAGCGGGAGTGGAGACCCAGTACTTC. It codes for CASSFGLAGVETQYF. V usage is TRBV7-2 and J usage is TRBJ2-5, with TRBD2 matching 10 bases. Trimming cost V 3 bases and J 5 bases; bases outside gene matches: 6. Germline CDR1 is SGHTA and CDR2 is FQGNSA. The CDR3 extends over 15 amino acids.

This chain uses TRBV4-1 with TRBJ2-1, with D tentatively TRBD2 (5 bases). Trimming shortened V by 1 base and J by 8 bases, and 15 bases separated the two germline ends. Germline CDR1 is MGHRA and CDR2 is YSYEKL. The CDR3 runs to 15 residues. The DNA for the CDR3 is TGCGCCAGCAGCCAAGTAGGAGGTTCGGTCGATGAGCAGTTCTTC. Amino acids: CASSQVGGSVDEQFF.

In this sample, this clone turned up a few times. J is TRBJ2-2 and V is TRBV29-1, with D possibly matching TRBD2 (7 bases). Germline values: CDR1 SQVTM, CDR2 ANQGSEA. The CDR3 totals 17 residues. V was pared by 8 bases and J by 3 bases, with 25 bases between. CDR3 in amino acids: CSPCWGGTGNYTGELFF. For the CDR3, the DNA is TGCAGCCCTTGCTGGGGGGGCACAGGGAATTACACCGGGGAGCTGTTTTTT.

The gene calls are TRBV28 and TRBJ1-5; 7 bases are shared with TRBD1. There are 14 residues in the CDR3. The germline gives CDR1 MDHEN, CDR2 SYDVKM. Trimming at V came to 7 bases and at J to 6 bases, leaving 9 bases not matched to a gene. The CDR3 bases are TGTGCCAGCAAAATACAGGGGTCGGGTCAGCCCCAGCATTTT. This codes for CASKIQGSGQPQHF.

Only a few counts were recorded for this clone. This chain links TRBV19 with TRBJ2-3; TRBD2 is a possible D gene (6 bases). This CDR3 has 16 residues. Germline V gives CDR1 LNHDA, CDR2 SQIVND (reference sequence). Trimming removed 0 bases from V and 6 bases from J, with 16 bases in between. For the CDR3, the DNA is TGTGCCAGTAGTATAGAGGAGGGCCTTACGGCGGATACGCAGTATTTT. Amino acid sequence: CASSIEEGLTADTQYF.

The V gene is TRBV6-5, the J gene TRBJ2-5, with 14 bases that match TRBD2. Germline loops: CDR1 MNHEY, CDR2 SVGAGI. With V trimmed by 4 bases and J by 5 bases, 6 bases remained unmatched. The CDR3 covers 16 residues. The CDR3 DNA sequence: TGTGCCAGCAGTTCGGGACTAGCGGGAGTGGGGGAGACCCAGTACTTC. Protein: CASSSGLAGVGETQYF.

The sample holds a few counts of this clone. The gene calls are TRBV29-1 and TRBJ2-5; 11 bases are shared with TRBD1. The CDR3 totals 15 residues. Germline V gene sequence: CDR1 SQVTM, CDR2 ANQGSEA. The V and J ends lost 1 base and 4 bases, in that order; junction bases with no gene match: 5. The CDR3 protein is CSVEGVGQGGETQYF. Written as DNA, the CDR3 is TGCAGCGTTGAAGGGGTGGGACAGGGGGGAGAGACCCAGTACTTC.

The chain joins TRBV5-6 to TRBJ2-1, with D possibly being TRBD2 (6 bases). Germline CDR1 reads SGHDT; CDR2 reads YYEEEE. The V and J ends lost 0 bases and 3 bases respectively, with 16 bases between them. CDR3 length: 17 amino acids. CDR3 bases: TGTGCCAGCAGCTTGGCCGGCGGGGCTAGGTTCTACAATGAGCAGTTCTTC. Encoded protein: CASSLAGGARFYNEQFF. The entire variable domain, with the rest obtained from reference TRBV5-6 and TRBJ2-1, is as follows: DAGVTQSPTHLIKTRGQQVTLRCSPKSGHDTVSWYQQALGQGPQFIFQYYEEEERQRGNFPDRFSGHQFPNYSSELNVNALLLGDSALYLCASSLAGGARFYNEQFFGPGTRLTVL.

V and J are TRBV6-4 and TRBJ2-1; no reliable D call. V lost 3 bases and J lost 0, with 15 bases in between. The CDR3 loop spans 17 amino acids. The germline V gene encodes CDR1 MRHNA and CDR2 SNTAGT. The CDR3 DNA reads TGTGCCAGCAGTGAGGTGATCAGCAGGTTCTCCTACAATGAGCAGTTCTTC. It yields the protein CASSEVISRFSYNEQFF.

V is TRBV14 and J is TRBJ2-2; 9 nucleotides agree with TRBD2. CDR1 is SGHDN, CDR2 FVKESK, per germline. The CDR3 sequence is 18 residues long. The junction had 11 bases not matched to a gene; V was cut back by 4 bases and J by 2 bases. For the CDR3, the DNA is TGTGCCAGCAGCCGAGGGCGCGGGAGGGCCGATAACACCGGGGAGCTGTTTTTT. Translation gives CASSRGRGRADNTGELFF.

This clone was counted only a few times. The chain recombines TRBV9 with TRBJ2-1, with TRBD1 matching 9 bases. CDR1 is SGDLS and CDR2 is YYNGEE in the germline V gene. After removal of 0 bases from V and 7 bases from J, the junction contained 8 bases not matched to a gene. The CDR3 totals 16 residues. The CDR3 reads CASSVEEGQGVNEQFF. The CDR3, as DNA: TGTGCCAGCAGCGTAGAAGAGGGACAGGGAGTGAATGAGCAGTTCTTC.

DNA of the CDR3: TGTGCCAGCAGCTCAACCACTAGCGGGAGGCCCTACAATGAGCAGTTCTTC. It is translated as CASSSTTSGRPYNEQFF. The chain links TRBV7-9 to TRBJ2-1; 12 bases map to TRBD2. V trimming: 4 bases; J trimming: 2 bases; junction bases outside the gene matches: 6. From germline, CDR1 is SEHNR and CDR2 FQNEAQ (reference sequence). The CDR3 contains 17 residues. Full variable domain (remainder filled in from reference TRBV7-9 and TRBJ2-1): DTGVSQNPRHKITKRGQNVTFRCDPISEHNRLYWYRQTLGQGPEFLTYFQNEAQLEKSRLLSDRFSAERPKGSFSTLEIQRTEQGDSAMYLCASSSTTSGRPYNEQFFGPGTRLTVL.

This chain links TRBV19 with TRBJ2-1; 8 bases line up with TRBD2. After removal of 3 bases from V and 3 bases from J, the junction contained 4 bases not matched to a gene. This CDR3 has 15 residues. Germline values: CDR1 LNHDA, CDR2 SQIVND (reference sequence). The CDR3 loop is CASSIGGAIYNEQFF. Here the CDR3 DNA reads TGTGCCAGTAGTATCGGGGGGGCCATCTACAATGAGCAGTTCTTC.

The sample holds a few counts of this clone. This chain uses TRBV7-9 with TRBJ2-1, with D maybe TRBD1 (5 bases). Deletions cut 4 bases from V and 8 bases from J, with 18 bases between. Germline V gene data show CDR1 as SEHNR and CDR2 as FQNEAQ (reference sequence). The CDR3 length is 15 residues. The CDR3 sequence is CASSSAGSVGDEQFF. The CDR3 DNA follows: TGTGCCAGCAGCTCCGCAGGGTCAGTGGGCGATGAGCAGTTCTTC.

This clone was counted only a few times. This chain uses TRBV29-1 with TRBJ2-5; D is ambiguous. The length of the CDR3 is 12 residues. Germline CDR1 reads SQVTM; CDR2 reads ANQGSEA. V was trimmed by 3 bases and J by 1 base, leaving 6 bases between them. The CDR3 loop is CSVDTAQETQYF. The CDR3 region has the DNA TGCAGCGTTGACACAGCCCAAGAGACCCAGTACTTC.

The V call is TRBV10-3, the J call TRBJ2-5; 7 nucleotides line up with TRBD2. Germline V gene data show CDR1 as ENHRY and CDR2 as SYGVKD. V lost 7 bases and J lost 4; bases outside the gene matches: 6. The CDR3 contains 13 residues. The CDR3: CAIMDWGGETQYF. The CDR3 coding sequence is TGTGCCATCATGGACTGGGGGGGAGAGACCCAGTACTTC.

This clone was picked up a small number of times. This chain uses TRBV6-5 with TRBJ1-2, with D hard to call. This CDR3 contains 12 residues. Trimming cost V 6 bases and J 8 bases, with 13 bases left between them. CDR1 MNHEY and CDR2 SVGAGI come from the germline V gene. Here the CDR3 reads CASRARPAGYTF. The DNA for the CDR3 is TGTGCCAGCAGGGCCAGGCCGGCGGGCTACACCTTC.

The table lists this clone with a few counts. The chain recombines TRBV19 with TRBJ2-7, with D possibly being TRBD2 (5 bases). Per the germline V gene, CDR1 is LNHDA and CDR2 is SQIVND (reference sequence). Trimming took off 3 bases at V and 1 base at J, with 10 bases between the two ends. This CDR3 is 14 amino acids long. CDR3 DNA sequence: TGTGCCAGTAGTATGAGGGTTACGTCCTACGAGCAGTACTTC. It yields the protein CASSMRVTSYEQYF.

This clone was found a few times. The chain links TRBV7-9 to TRBJ2-1, with D perhaps TRBD2 (6 bases). CDR3 length: 17 amino acids. The germline V gene encodes CDR1 SEHNR and CDR2 FQNEAQ (reference sequence). V was clipped by 4 bases and J by 7 bases, with 23 bases between them. The CDR3 reads CASSSKEGRTDVNEQFF. The CDR3 nucleotides read TGTGCCAGCAGCTCGAAGGAGGGTAGGACTGATGTTAATGAGCAGTTCTTC.